One and the same sample provided the 13 T cell receptor beta chains below, sequenced in a study of identical twins. TCRdb independently ran MiXCR on the 5' RACE reads; one entry per CDR3 protein. The data contain just over 450,000 distinct CDR3 sequences, 14% of them singletons. This sample also appeared in a second study, on yellow fever vaccine responses in identical twins.

Sequences were obtained from CD4+ T cells sorted from blood. The receptors originated from a woman between 18 and 30 years old in good health.

This clonotype came up many times. The gene calls are TRBV20-1 and TRBJ2-5; TRBD2 matches at 13 bases. This CDR3 spans 15 amino acids. Germline V gene lookup returns CDR1 DFQATT and CDR2 SNEGSKA (reference sequence). The V segment lost 5 bases and the J segment 1 base; nucleotides outside the gene matches: 4. CDR3 protein: CSARTSGGLQETQYF. Written as DNA, the CDR3 is TGCAGTGCTCGGACTAGCGGGGGACTCCAAGAGACCCAGTACTTC.

This clonotype has only a few counts. The rearrangement uses TRBV2 and TRBJ2-3; possible D gene TRBD2, 6 bases. V was shortened by 3 bases and J by 3 bases, with 13 bases between the two germline ends. The CDR3 totals 15 residues. Germline CDR1 and CDR2: SNHLY and FYNNEI. The CDR3 DNA reads as TGTGCCAGCAGTGATGGGGTCGGAGGGACAGATACGCAGTATTTT. Protein sequence: CASSDGVGGTDTQYF.

The CDR3 DNA is TGCAGTGCTAGGTCCCTAGCGGGAGTACCCGAGCAGTACTTC. It encodes CSARSLAGVPEQYF. The chain couples TRBV20-1 to TRBJ2-7, with 10 positions matching TRBD2. The CDR3 sequence is 14 residues long. V shed 3 bases, J shed 6 bases, and the junction held 8 bases outside the gene matches. Germline CDR1 and CDR2: DFQATT and SNEGSKA (reference sequence).

This rearrangement joins TRBV5-6 to TRBJ2-2, with TRBD1 matching over 9 bases. The V and J ends lost 3 bases and 6 bases, in that order; junction bases with no gene match: 12. The CDR3 covers 17 residues. Germline assignment: CDR1 SGHDT and CDR2 YYEEEE. DNA of the CDR3: TGTGCCAGCAGCTATCTTTCGGGACAGGGCCACTCCGGGGAGCTGTTTTTT. Translating gives CASSYLSGQGHSGELFF.

The chain is built from TRBV7-2 and TRBJ2-3; D tentatively fits TRBD1 or TRBD2 (5 bases each). With 5 bases removed from V and 5 bases from J, the gap between germline ends came to 17 bases. The length of the CDR3 is 15 residues. Germline values: CDR1 SGHTA, CDR2 FQGNSA. The CDR3 DNA reads TGTGCCAGCAGCACCTCTGGGACCAGCGGAGATACGCAGTATTTT. Encoded protein: CASSTSGTSGDTQYF. The full variable domain, rest sourced from reference TRBV7-2 and TRBJ2-3, is GAGVSQSPSNKVTEKGKDVELRCDPISGHTALYWYRQSLGQGLEFLIYFQGNSAPDKSGLPSDRFSAERTGGSVSTLTIQRTQQEDSAVYLCASSTSGTSGDTQYFGPGTRLTVL.

This chain joins TRBV12-3 or TRBV12-4 and TRBJ2-7; 9 bases agree with TRBD1. The CDR3 covers 16 residues. V lost 5 bases and J lost 3; bases outside the gene matches: 11. The CDR3 sequence is CASSNAGTGPNYEQYF. The CDR3 coding sequence is TGTGCCAGCAGTAACGCCGGGACAGGGCCGAACTACGAGCAGTACTTC.

This clonotype has a handful of counts. The V call is TRBV28, the J call TRBJ1-1; unclear D gene. V dropped 6 bases and J dropped 4 bases, with 9 bases sitting between them. This CDR3 is built from 12 residues. Germline V lookup: CDR1 MDHEN, CDR2 SYDVKM. The CDR3 loop reads CASRGGVTEAFF. The CDR3 region has the DNA TGTGCCAGCAGGGGTGGTGTCACTGAAGCTTTCTTT. Full variable domain (rest looked up from reference TRBV28 and TRBJ1-1): DVKVTQSSRYLVKRTGEKVFLECVQDMDHENMFWYRQDPGLGLRLIYFSYDVKMKEKGDIPEGYSVSREKKERFSLILESASTNQTSMYLCASRGGVTEAFFGQGTRLTVV.

A few counts support this clonotype. V is TRBV15 and J is TRBJ2-1, with D perhaps assigned TRBD1 or TRBD2 (6 bases each). Germline V gene sequence: CDR1 LNHNV, CDR2 YYDKDF (reference sequence). This CDR3 has 15 residues. The V end lost 4 bases, the J end lost 8 bases, and 18 bases lay between the germline ends. The CDR3 DNA sequence: TGTGCCACCAGCACGTGGGGGGCGACCGTGTATGAGCAGTTCTTC. It codes for CATSTWGATVYEQFF.

The rearrangement links TRBV29-1 to TRBJ2-5; TRBD1 matches at 7 bases. CDR1 is SQVTM, CDR2 ANQGSEA, per germline. V lost 3 bases, J lost 2 bases, and 3 bases stayed unmatched. The CDR3 spans 13 residues. The CDR3, as DNA: TGCAGCGTTGAGCGGACAGGTCAAGAGACCCAGTACTTC. Its translation is CSVERTGQETQYF.

This clonotype was seen only a few times. The chain is built from TRBV12-3 or TRBV12-4 and TRBJ1-6, with D unresolved. CDR3 length: 14 residues. V lost 3 bases to trimming and J lost 5 bases, with 8 bases between them. The CDR3 loop is CASSFRPHNSPLHF. The CDR3 DNA follows: TGTGCCAGCAGTTTTAGACCCCATAATTCACCCCTCCACTTT.

The CDR3 DNA reads TGCAGCTTGGACAGGGGACCAGGGAGGGAGCAGTTCTTC. It yields the protein CSLDRGPGREQFF. The V and J genes are TRBV29-1 and TRBJ2-1; 9 bases fit TRBD1. CDR1 SQVTM and CDR2 ANQGSEA come from the germline V gene. The CDR3 is 13 residues long. The ends lost 8 bases at V and 10 bases at J; junction bases unmatched: 12.

The genes are TRBV5-1 and TRBJ2-3; 9 bases fit TRBD2. The V gene end was trimmed by 0 bases and the J gene end by 4 bases; junction bases not matched to a gene: 9. CDR1 is SGHRS and CDR2 is YFSETQ in the germline V gene. The CDR3 length is 17 residues. This CDR3 is CASSLVGIAGVPDTQYF. CDR3 bases: TGCGCCAGCAGCTTGGTAGGGATAGCGGGAGTACCAGATACGCAGTATTTT.

This clonotype was counted between two and nine times. The rearrangement uses TRBV7-3 and TRBJ2-3; perhaps D is TRBD1 or TRBD2 (6 bases each). The germline CDR1 and CDR2 sequences are SGHTA and FQGTGA. With 5 bases removed from V and 6 bases from J, the gap between germline ends came to 15 bases. This CDR3 region has 14 residues. The CDR3 loop is CASSRTGARDTQYF. CDR3 coding DNA: TGTGCCAGCAGCCGAACGGGGGCTAGGGATACGCAGTATTTT.